This T cell receptor (beta chain) was retrieved from a study of a mutant IDH1 vaccine in newly diagnosed glioma. Study as a whole: All eight of the vaccinations patients received fell in weeks 1, 3, 5, 7, 11, 15, 19 and 23. Treatment recipients were approximately 60% male and around 40% female, and their mean age was around 40 years. Radiotherapy, temozolomide, or both had been given previously, and both were given to most. Vaccine administration was initiated 4-6 weeks following radiotherapy alone, or with temozolomide cycles.

Stated time point: week 23, last vaccination. The content of each vaccine dose was 300 ug of mutant IDH1 20-mer peptide, and topical imiquimod accompanied it. Libraries were prepared by immunoSEQ multiplex PCR; TCRdb keeps only in-frame clonotypes and omits some of them. The repertoire holds tens of thousands of clones, about four fifths seen once, with 5% to 7.5% in the top ten. Germline V gives CDR1 MRHNA, CDR2 SNTAGT. V gave up 6 bases and J gave up 1 base, with 12 bases separating them. The CDR3 length is 15 residues. Comments on this clone: Its antigen is currently unknown.

The receptor was derived from a man aged 35-49 years with glioma. The chain employs TRBV6-4 and TRBJ2-2; D tentatively fits TRBD1 or TRBD2 (5 bases each). This specimen consisted of PBMCs, obtained from a glioma patient whose treatment included an IDH1 peptide vaccine. CDR3 in DNA: TGTGCCAGCAGCAAGGGACGGCTGAACACCGGGGAGCTGTTTTTT. Amino acid sequence: CASSKGRLNTGELFF.